These 32 T cell receptor beta chains originate from one sample sequenced in a study of beta chain features in type 1 diabetes. Isolated RNA was reverse transcribed in full, so expressed TCRB transcripts were sequenced. Sequenced by immunoSEQ multiplex PCR; TCRdb stores in-frame clones only, minus some. The profile shows hundreds of thousands of clones, 9.3% of them singletons. Their antigens remain unidentified. Study results and caveats: Type 1 diabetes patients had TCRB CDR3s that were shorter (moderately but significantly so) in all four CD4+ subsets.

Sequenced material: central memory CD4+ T cells from blood. These receptor sequences come from a man between 25 and 39 years old with type 1 diabetes.

This clone has a handful of counts. This chain links TRBV7-9 with TRBJ2-3, with a weak D call TRBD1 (6 bases). The CDR3 consists of 15 residues. The germline gives CDR1 SEHNR, CDR2 FQNEAQ (reference sequence). Trimming shortened V by 5 bases and J by 4 bases, and 16 bases separated the two germline ends. This CDR3 reads CASSRVLGAADTQYF. The CDR3 DNA is TGTGCCAGCAGCCGCGTGCTGGGGGCCGCAGATACGCAGTATTTT.

This chain joins TRBV30 and TRBJ1-1; possibly TRBD1 for D (5 bases). Trimming removed 0 bases from V and 3 bases from J, with 8 bases in between. Per germline, CDR1 GTSNPN and CDR2 SVGIG (reference sequence). This CDR3 contains 13 residues. CDR3 coding DNA: TGTGCCTGGAGTGTAAGGGGAGACACTGAAGCTTTCTTT. It yields the protein CAWSVRGDTEAFF.

The V call is TRBV4-3, the J call TRBJ2-7, with 9 bases that match TRBD1. The junction had 2 bases not matched to a gene; V was cut back by 1 base and J by 1 base. The CDR3 is made up of 15 amino acids. Germline values: CDR1 LGHNA, CDR2 YSLEER. CDR3 region: CASSQGTGVSYEQYF. The CDR3 coding sequence is TGCGCCAGCAGCCAAGGGACAGGGGTTTCCTACGAGCAGTACTTC.

This clone came up many times. The chain is built from TRBV12-5 and TRBJ2-1; possible D gene TRBD1, 7 bases. This CDR3 has 13 amino acids. Looked up from germline, CDR1 is LGHNT and CDR2 is FRNRAP. V lost 5 bases, J lost 9 bases, and 14 bases lay in between. The CDR3 sequence is CASGPRGVGEQFF. CDR3 DNA: TGTGCTAGTGGTCCCAGGGGGGTTGGTGAGCAGTTCTTC.

This clone was seen only a few times. The junction shows a germline mismatch at one end, possibly a read error. The chain links TRBV7-2 to TRBJ1-1, with TRBD1 matching over 7 bases. Germline values: CDR1 SGHTA, CDR2 FQGNSA. The CDR3 sequence is 16 residues long. Here the CDR3 reads CASSRYHRGLNTEAFF. The DNA of the CDR3 is TGTGCCAGCAGCCGCTATCACAGGGGCTTGAATACTGAAGCTTTCTTT.

V usage is TRBV9 and J usage is TRBJ2-2; D not certain. V was pared by 1 base and J by 6 bases, with 7 bases between. The CDR3 has 13 residues. From germline, CDR1 is SGDLS and CDR2 YYNGEE. In DNA form, the CDR3 reads TGTGCCAGCAGCGTATTGTCGGCCGGGGAGCTGTTTTTT. Translating it yields CASSVLSAGELFF.

The sample holds a few counts of this clone. The CDR3 DNA reads TGTGCCAGCACAGCGGGCTACAATGAGCAGTTCTTC. Its protein is CASTAGYNEQFF. The genes are TRBV6-1 and TRBJ2-1, with D maybe TRBD2 (6 bases). Per the germline V gene, CDR1 is MNHNS and CDR2 is SASEGT. V lost 7 bases, J lost 3 bases, and 7 bases lay in between. The CDR3 loop spans 12 amino acids.

V is TRBV4-3 and J is TRBJ1-4; D not resolved. CDR3 length equals 16 residues. With 0 bases removed from V and 6 bases from J, the gap between germline ends came to 14 bases. CDR1 is LGHNA, CDR2 YSLEER, per germline. The CDR3, as DNA: TGCGCCAGCAGCCAAGAGAGTTTCGGCTGGGATGAAAAACTGTTTTTT. This translates into CASSQESFGWDEKLFF.

This sequence joins TRBV30 and TRBJ1-1; a possible D gene is TRBD1 (5 bases). The germline V gene has CDR1 GTSNPN and CDR2 SVGIG (reference sequence). V dropped 6 bases and J dropped 2 bases, with 13 bases sitting between them. The CDR3 is 13 amino acids. DNA for the CDR3: TGTGCCTGCACAGGTGGGAGTAACACTGAAGCTTTCTTT. Protein: CACTGGSNTEAFF.

The CDR3: CASSLSGGYTGELFF. CDR3 coding DNA: TGTGCCAGCAGCTTATCGGGGGGCTACACCGGGGAGCTGTTTTTT. The chain couples TRBV7-9 to TRBJ2-2, with D possibly TRBD2 on 7 matching bases. CDR3 length: 15 residues. Trimming left V 2 bases short and J 3 bases short, with 10 bases between. Germline V gene data show CDR1 as SEHNR and CDR2 as FQNEAQ (reference sequence). The full variable domain, rest sourced from reference TRBV7-9 and TRBJ2-2, is DTGVSQNPRHKITKRGQNVTFRCDPISEHNRLYWYRQTLGQGPEFLTYFQNEAQLEKSRLLSDRFSAERPKGSFSTLEIQRTEQGDSAMYLCASSLSGGYTGELFFGEGSRLTVL.

This rearrangement joins TRBV7-8 to TRBJ2-3, with 9 bases lining up with TRBD2. With 4 bases clipped from V and 5 bases from J, the junction kept 10 bases outside the gene matches. This CDR3 has 16 residues. Germline V CDR1 and CDR2: SGHVS, FQNEAQ. Here the CDR3 DNA reads TGTGCCAGCAGCTCGCGAGGGACTAGCCGTATAGATACGCAGTATTTT. Encoded protein: CASSSRGTSRIDTQYF.

The V gene is TRBV23-1, the J gene TRBJ1-3; a weak D match, TRBD1 (5 bases). TRBV23-1 is an open reading frame, and its role is uncertain. Trimming left V 11 bases short and J 2 bases short, with 16 bases between. The CDR3 consists of 14 residues. The CDR3 is CAAKRGTAGNTIYF. Written as DNA, the CDR3 is TGCGCCGCTAAGAGGGGAACGGCTGGAAACACCATATATTTT.

About this clone: Other nucleotide sequences from this sample produce the same CDR3. J is TRBJ2-7 and V is TRBV5-1; no clear D gene. This CDR3 spans 11 amino acids. V shed 0 bases and J shed 3 bases, with 1 base lying between them. CDR1 is SGHRS and CDR2 is YFSETQ in the germline V gene. The CDR3 sequence is CASSLDYEQYF. The CDR3 DNA follows: TGCGCCAGCAGCTTGGACTACGAGCAGTACTTC.

The table lists this clone with a few counts. The V and J genes are TRBV27 and TRBJ2-7, with 10 bases matching TRBD1. CDR1 is MNHEY, CDR2 SMNVEV, per germline (reference sequence). V dropped 3 bases and J dropped 5; count of bases not matched to a gene: 4. CDR3 length: 14 residues. The CDR3 here is CASSFEGQGNEQYF. DNA for the CDR3: TGTGCCAGCAGTTTTGAGGGACAGGGGAACGAGCAGTACTTC.

The table lists this clone with a few counts. V and J are TRBV2 and TRBJ2-1, with 7 bases aligning to TRBD1. Germline-derived CDR1 and CDR2 are SNHLY and FYNNEI. This CDR3 has 13 amino acids. V gave up 7 bases and J gave up 6 bases; unmatched junction bases: 6. For the CDR3, the DNA is TGTGCCAGCATTAAAGACAGGGTCAATGAGCAGTTCTTC. The encoded protein is CASIKDRVNEQFF.

A few counts support this clone. Germline is not matched at one junction end, which may reflect a read error. V gene TRBV20-1 combines with J gene TRBJ1-6; 10 nucleotides align to TRBD1. CDR3 size: 11 residues. Looked up from germline, CDR1 is DFQATT and CDR2 is SNEGSKA (reference sequence). This CDR3 is CSANFGTGERF. The CDR3, as DNA: TGCAGTGCTAACTTCGGGACAGGGGAAAGATTT.

As DNA, the CDR3 is TGCGCCAGCAGTGTAGGGTTGGACCCCTACGAGCAGTACTTC. It specifies CASSVGLDPYEQYF. V is TRBV10-1 and J is TRBJ2-7; D not certain. Trimming left V 4 bases short and J 2 bases short, with 12 bases between. Germline V gene sequence: CDR1 WNHNN, CDR2 SYGVQD (reference sequence). There are 14 residues in the CDR3.

The chain is built from TRBV18 and TRBJ2-4, with TRBD1 identical over 7 bases. CDR3 length equals 14 residues. The junction had 9 bases not matched to a gene; V was cut back by 5 bases and J by 8 bases. CDR1 is KGHSH and CDR2 is LQKENI in the germline V gene. For the CDR3, the DNA is TGTGCCAGCTCATCGAGGACTCAGGGGGACATTCAGTACTTC. Translating gives CASSSRTQGDIQYF. Looking up the rest from reference TRBV18 and TRBJ2-4 gives the full variable domain: NAGVMQNPRHLVRRRGQEARLRCSPMKGHSHVYWYRQLPEEGLKFMVYLQKENIIDESGMPKERFSAEFPKEGPSILRIQQVVRGDSAAYFCASSSRTQGDIQYFGAGTRLSVL.

This clone has only a few counts. The chain combines TRBV18 with TRBJ1-1, with D maybe TRBD1 (5 bases). CDR3 length equals 11 residues. Germline V lookup: CDR1 KGHSH, CDR2 LQKENI. Trimming removed 5 bases from V and 8 bases from J, with 9 bases in between. The CDR3 region has the DNA TGTGCCAGCTCAGGACGGGACGAAGCTTTCTTT. As protein: CASSGRDEAFF.

This clone was seen more than once but under ten times. The V gene is TRBV19, the J gene TRBJ1-2; D remains unclear. Trimming stripped 3 bases from V and 6 bases from J, with 11 bases between. Germline V gene data show CDR1 as LNHDA and CDR2 as SQIVND (reference sequence). The CDR3 is 13 residues long. CDR3 in amino acids: CASSMDIGHGYTF. For the CDR3, the DNA is TGTGCCAGTAGTATGGATATTGGACATGGCTACACCTTC.

In regard to this clone: This sample also contains other DNA sequences that code for the same CDR3. V gene TRBV7-9 combines with J gene TRBJ1-2; 7 nucleotides match TRBD1. Looked up from germline, CDR1 is SEHNR and CDR2 is FQNEAQ (reference sequence). V shed 6 bases and J 4 bases; nucleotides not matched to a gene: 8. This CDR3 comprises 14 residues. The CDR3 spells CASSSQGDGYGYTF. DNA for the CDR3: TGTGCCAGCAGTTCCCAGGGGGATGGCTATGGCTACACCTTC.

V usage is TRBV27 and J usage is TRBJ2-3, with TRBD1 as a possible D gene (5 bases). Germline V gene lookup returns CDR1 MNHEY and CDR2 SMNVEV (reference sequence). The germline V and J ends were trimmed by 1 base and 3 bases, with 11 bases remaining between them. This CDR3 has 15 amino acids. The CDR3 loop reads CASSLWGRKTDTQYF. The CDR3 DNA sequence: TGTGCCAGCAGTTTATGGGGCAGGAAAACAGATACGCAGTATTTT.

The V call is TRBV2, the J call TRBJ2-1, with 10 bases lining up with TRBD2. Germline loops: CDR1 SNHLY, CDR2 FYNNEI. This CDR3 contains 15 residues. V lost 1 base to trimming and J lost 8 bases; unmatched junction nucleotides: 5. The CDR3 DNA sequence: TGTGCCAGCAGTGAAGGTAGCGGGGGGTGGTATGAGCAGTTCTTC. Residues: CASSEGSGGWYEQFF.

V is TRBV20-1 and J is TRBJ2-5, with D uncertain. The V end lost 5 bases, the J end lost 7 bases, and 11 bases lay between the germline ends. The CDR3 length is 11 residues. CDR1 and CDR2 from the germline V gene are DFQATT and SNEGSKA (reference sequence). The chain's CDR3 is CSAGSPGTQYF. The CDR3, as DNA: TGCAGTGCTGGATCTCCCGGGACCCAGTACTTC.

This clone was counted a few times. The V call is TRBV28, the J call TRBJ2-3; D is uncertain. V was clipped by 2 bases and J by 2 bases, with 11 bases between them. There are 15 residues in the CDR3. Germline assignment: CDR1 MDHEN and CDR2 SYDVKM. The chain's CDR3 is CASSLAGSHTDTQYF. CDR3 nucleotide sequence: TGTGCCAGCAGTTTAGCAGGTTCCCACACAGATACGCAGTATTTT.

J is TRBJ1-2 and V is TRBV7-6; 7 nucleotides agree with TRBD1. After removal of 0 bases from V and 5 bases from J, the junction contained 6 bases not matched to a gene. The germline gives CDR1 SGHVS, CDR2 FNYEAQ. The CDR3 loop spans 15 amino acids. Here the CDR3 reads CASSLAPGGLYGYTF. The CDR3, as DNA: TGTGCCAGCAGCTTAGCCCCAGGGGGTTTATATGGCTACACCTTC.

The chain joins TRBV5-1 to TRBJ1-6; D perhaps matches TRBD1 (6 bases). CDR1 is SGHRS, CDR2 YFSETQ, per germline. V lost 0 bases, J lost 16 bases, and 11 bases lay in between. CDR3 length equals 12 residues. The CDR3 sequence: CASSLEGTRLHF. The CDR3 coding sequence is TGCGCCAGCAGCTTGGAGGGGACACGGCTCCACTTT.

This clone showed up just a few times. CDR3: CASSQATSASDTQYF. The CDR3 DNA sequence: TGCGCCAGCAGCCAGGCGACTAGCGCCTCAGATACGCAGTATTTT. The chain couples TRBV4-1 to TRBJ2-3, with TRBD2 matching 8 bases. Per the germline V gene, CDR1 is MGHRA and CDR2 is YSYEKL. The J segment lost 4 bases and the V segment lost 3 bases, leaving 6 bases of the junction unmatched. The CDR3 is 15 amino acids.

This clone was seen a few times. The gene calls are TRBV11-2 and TRBJ2-1; no definite D call. The germline V and J ends were trimmed by 5 bases and 4 bases, with 9 bases remaining between them. CDR3 length: 13 residues. The V gene's germline CDR1 is SGHAT and CDR2 FQNNGV. CDR3 region: CASSRPTYNEQFF. CDR3 DNA: TGTGCCAGCAGCAGGCCAACGTACAATGAGCAGTTCTTC.

This chain links TRBV28 with TRBJ2-5; possibly TRBD1 or TRBD2 for D (8 bases each). Between the trimmed V and J ends, which lost 4 bases and 0 bases, there was a span of 15 bases. Germline values: CDR1 MDHEN, CDR2 SYDVKM. The CDR3 has 16 residues. The CDR3 DNA sequence: TGTGCCAGCAGTTCGGGGGGGACAGGATACCAAGAGACCCAGTACTTC. It codes for CASSSGGTGYQETQYF.

V gene TRBV6-5 combines with J gene TRBJ1-2, with no clear D. The CDR3 has 13 amino acids. V dropped 8 bases and J dropped 0 bases, with 10 bases sitting between them. CDR1 and CDR2 (germline): MNHEY, SVGAGI. CDR3 region: CASLGRTNYGYTF. CDR3 DNA: TGTGCCAGCCTAGGCAGGACTAACTATGGCTACACCTTC.

The chain joins TRBV9 to TRBJ2-5; weak D call: TRBD2 (7 bases). The CDR3 extends over 15 amino acids. Germline V CDR1 and CDR2: SGDLS, YYNGEE. Trimming pared 8 bases from V and 5 bases from J, leaving 22 bases between. CDR3 nucleotides: TGTGCCAGTTCCCGGGGGGCCAACTCTGAGGAGACCCAGTACTTC. Translated: CASSRGANSEETQYF.